The 13 T cell receptor beta chains presented below share a single source sample, sequenced in a study of shared clonotypes between healthy human individuals. Repertoires were generated with immunoSEQ multiplex PCR, while TCRdb's copy carries only in-frame clones and drops some. The sample lists around 2.5 million clones; 93% were seen once. Source material: naive CD4+ T cells from PBMCs. The sample's subset: CD45RA+ positively selected. The source of these receptors is a man aged 18 to 35 in good health. Some clones in this sample may be carry-over from other donors' samples.

This chain joins TRBV7-2 and TRBJ2-1; 8 bases are shared with TRBD1. CDR1 is SGHTA, CDR2 FQGNSA, per germline. Trimming took 5 bases from V and 4 from J; bases not matched to a gene: 7. The CDR3 loop spans 15 amino acids. The CDR3 is CASSPQRTGYNEQFF. The CDR3 DNA reads TGTGCCAGCAGCCCACAAAGGACAGGGTACAATGAGCAGTTCTTC.

This chain joins TRBV5-1 and TRBJ2-7, with TRBD2 matching 8 bases. The CDR3 is 15 amino acids. V trimming: 4 bases; J trimming: 6 bases; junction bases outside the gene matches: 12. Germline CDR1 is SGHRS and CDR2 is YFSETQ. CDR3 residues: CASSGTLAGLGEQYF. In DNA form, the CDR3 reads TGCGCCAGCAGCGGGACCTTAGCGGGGTTGGGCGAGCAGTACTTC.

This rearrangement joins TRBV10-2 to TRBJ1-4, with 7 nucleotides matching TRBD1. The CDR3 contains 16 residues. Germline V gene lookup returns CDR1 WSHSY and CDR2 SAAADI. The V and J ends lost 3 bases and 5 bases, in that order; junction bases with no gene match: 9. The chain's CDR3 is CASSDPATGWNEKLFF. CDR3 DNA sequence: TGCGCCAGCAGTGACCCCGCGACAGGGTGGAATGAAAAACTGTTTTTT.

Of note for this clone: A junction end diverges from the germline sequence, so it may reflect a read error. This sequence joins TRBV30 and TRBJ2-1; D may match TRBD1 or TRBD2 (5 bases each). The CDR3 sequence is 12 residues long. Germline V gene lookup returns CDR1 GTSNPN and CDR2 SVGIG (reference sequence). The CDR3 reads CAWSVRGVERFF. In DNA, the CDR3 is TGTGCCTGGAGTGTAAGAGGGGTCGAGCGGTTCTTC.

The rearrangement links TRBV28 to TRBJ2-5; TRBD1 agrees at 12 bases. The CDR3 extends over 16 amino acids. With 5 bases clipped from V and 6 bases from J, the junction kept 10 bases outside the gene matches. Germline CDR1 reads MDHEN; CDR2 reads SYDVKM. This CDR3 reads CASSLTGTGGLKTQYF. The CDR3 DNA sequence: TGTGCCAGCAGTCTGACCGGGACAGGGGGCTTGAAGACCCAGTACTTC.

This clone was counted only a few times. The CDR3 spells CASSEGTGTFF. CDR3 sequence (DNA): TGTGCCAGCAGTGAAGGGACAGGGACTTTCTTT. V and J are TRBV6-1 and TRBJ1-1; TRBD1 aligns across 8 bases. This CDR3 region has 11 residues. Germline CDR1 and CDR2: MNHNS and SASEGT. Losses at the gene ends were 1 base for V and 12 bases for J; bases not matched to a gene: 1.

This chain connects TRBV11-3 to TRBJ2-6, with TRBD1 as a possible D gene (5 bases). The CDR3 covers 16 residues. The V gene's germline CDR1 is SGHNT and CDR2 YENEEA. V was shortened by 5 bases and J by 2 bases, with 13 bases between the two germline ends. CDR3 DNA sequence: TGTGCCAGCAGCCTCTCAGGGTCCCCTGGGGCCAACGTCCTGACTTTC. This codes for CASSLSGSPGANVLTF.

About this clone itself: This CDR3 is also generated by other DNA sequences in the sample. The CDR3 DNA reads as TGTGCCAGTAGTATCGACAGAGGGACAGATACGCAGTATTTT. Amino acid sequence: CASSIDRGTDTQYF. The chain links TRBV19 to TRBJ2-3, with D perhaps assigned TRBD1 or TRBD2 (5 bases each). This CDR3 is 14 amino acids long. V was trimmed by 3 bases and J by 3 bases, leaving 10 bases between them. CDR1 and CDR2 (germline): LNHDA, SQIVND (reference sequence).

The chain carries TRBV2 and TRBJ2-7, with TRBD1 identical over 7 bases. J lost 9 bases, V lost 4 bases, and 12 bases had no gene match. CDR3 length: 14 amino acids. Germline V gene lookup returns CDR1 SNHLY and CDR2 FYNNEI. The CDR3 here is CASSGDSPRVRQYF. In DNA form, the CDR3 reads TGTGCCAGCAGTGGGGACAGCCCACGGGTGAGGCAGTACTTC.

V gene TRBV29-1 combines with J gene TRBJ2-7, with D perhaps TRBD2 (6 bases). The CDR3 has 13 amino acids. The germline CDR1 and CDR2 sequences are SQVTM and ANQGSEA. The ends were cut back, 5 bases at V and 5 bases at J, with 16 bases in the middle. The CDR3: CSVLLLRTNEQYF. CDR3 nucleotides: TGCAGCGTTCTGTTACTAAGGACTAACGAGCAGTACTTC.

This chain links TRBV7-9 with TRBJ1-4; possible D gene TRBD1, 5 bases. Germline V CDR1 and CDR2: SEHNR, FQNEAQ (reference sequence). The CDR3 totals 15 residues. The V and J ends lost 3 bases and 8 bases respectively, with 16 bases between them. The DNA of the CDR3 is TGTGCCAGCAGCTTGGGATCAGGGTTCGGGGAAAAACTGTTTTTT. Its translation: CASSLGSGFGEKLFF. Using reference TRBV7-9 and TRBJ1-4 for the parts outside the CDR3, the full variable domain is DTGVSQNPRHKITKRGQNVTFRCDPISEHNRLYWYRQTLGQGPEFLTYFQNEAQLEKSRLLSDRFSAERPKGSFSTLEIQRTEQGDSAMYLCASSLGSGFGEKLFFGSGTQLSVL.

The chain joins TRBV28 to TRBJ2-5; 8 bases agree with TRBD1. The CDR3 has 14 residues. V lost 2 bases, J lost 5 bases, and 4 bases stayed unmatched. CDR1 is MDHEN, CDR2 SYDVKM, per germline. The CDR3 region is CASSLGTGPETQYF. The DNA for the CDR3 is TGTGCCAGCAGTTTAGGGACAGGTCCCGAGACCCAGTACTTC.

This chain uses TRBV7-2 with TRBJ2-1, with D perhaps matching TRBD1 (5 bases). The CDR3 is made up of 15 amino acids. Trimming cost V 2 bases and J 5 bases, with 13 bases left between them. The germline gives CDR1 SGHTA, CDR2 FQGNSA. The CDR3, as DNA: TGTGCCAGCAGCTTAAGGGGCCCGAGAAACAATGAGCAGTTCTTC. As protein: CASSLRGPRNNEQFF.